This T cell receptor beta chain is from a study of cytomegalovirus exposure and HLA in healthy donors. For the study at large: An early release of data contained about 85 million unique TCRs, which came from HLA-typed donors.

With regard to this clone: Its antigen remains unidentified.

Researchers ran the PCR with 60 Vbeta and 13 Jbeta primers. TCRdb's table, derived via immunoSEQ multiplex PCR, lists solely in-frame clones and lacks some. In all, the sample yields more than 100,000 clones. V lost 5 bases, J lost 2 bases, and 21 bases lay in between. CDR1 and CDR2 from the germline V gene are WNHNN and SYGVQD (reference sequence). CDR3 length: 18 residues. The study, taken as a whole, reports: Because they were indistinguishable, some V segments, including TRBV6-2 and TRBV6-3, were excluded. It emerged from a later analysis that several of the most significant clusters appeared to be linked to common viral pathogens.

This chain uses TRBV10-1 with TRBJ1-4; D call uncertain. The source material was PBMCs. This receptor was taken from a woman aged 40 to 50 in good health and CMV-seronegative. This chain's CDR3 is CASSRFAFWGATNEKLFF. CDR3 nucleotide sequence: TGCGCCAGCAGTCGCTTCGCCTTTTGGGGAGCGACTAATGAAAAACTGTTTTTT.